This T cell receptor beta chain stems from a study of T cell clones after liver transplantation. Germline CDR1 and CDR2: SGHNT and YENEEA. J was trimmed by 2 bases and V by 1 base; bases with no gene match: 7. CDR3 length: 17 residues. Profiling relied on immunoSEQ multiplex PCR, and the TCRdb table lists in-frame clones only, not all of them. The sample lists tens of thousands of clones, 90% occurring once. The V call is TRBV11-3, the J call TRBJ2-3; TRBD2 aligns across 9 bases. The TCR originated in a human donor who received a liver transplant. The sequencing here drew on CD4+ T cells from blood, taken before liver transplant. The CDR3 DNA sequence: TGTGCCAGCAGCTTAGGTCTAGCGGGAACTTTCACAGATACGCAGTATTTT. Protein product: CASSLGLAGTFTDTQYF.